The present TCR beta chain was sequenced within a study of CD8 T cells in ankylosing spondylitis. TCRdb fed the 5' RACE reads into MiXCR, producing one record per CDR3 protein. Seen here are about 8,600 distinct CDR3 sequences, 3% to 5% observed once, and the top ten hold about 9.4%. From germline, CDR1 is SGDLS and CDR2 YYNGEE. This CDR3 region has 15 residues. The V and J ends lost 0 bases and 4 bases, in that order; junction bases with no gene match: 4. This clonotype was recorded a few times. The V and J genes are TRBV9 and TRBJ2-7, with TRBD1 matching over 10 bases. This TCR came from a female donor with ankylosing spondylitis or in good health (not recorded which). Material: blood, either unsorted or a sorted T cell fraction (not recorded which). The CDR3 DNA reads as TGTGCCAGCAGCGTAGAGGGACAGGGGTTTTACGAGCAGTACTTC. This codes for CASSVEGQGFYEQYF.